The 24 T cell receptor beta chains in this list originate from one sample, sequenced in a study of blood T cell repertoires in COVID-19. Assay: immunoSEQ multiplex PCR; the TCRdb copy retains only in-frame clones and omits some. Of approximately 250,000 clones in the sample, around 93% were seen once. The sample taken for sequencing was PBMCs or T cells enriched from blood (not recorded which). Every receptor here comes from a middle-aged man who had been exposed to COVID-19.

V and J are TRBV24-1 and TRBJ1-2; D ambiguous. Germline CDR1 KGHDR, CDR2 SFDVKD. Trimming took off 1 base at V and 2 bases at J, with 16 bases between the two ends. The CDR3 contains 17 residues. CDR3 sequence: CATSDLGRAAPNYGYTF. The CDR3 DNA reads TGTGCCACCAGTGATTTAGGACGAGCGGCTCCCAACTATGGCTACACCTTC.

The chain couples TRBV5-4 to TRBJ2-5; TRBD1 matches at 8 bases. The CDR3 covers 15 residues. CDR1 SGHNT and CDR2 YYREEE come from the germline V gene (reference sequence). J gave up 5 bases and V 3 bases, and 9 bases lay outside the gene matches. CDR3 bases: TGTGCCAGCAGCTCCCAACCAGGGGGCTCGGAGACCCAGTACTTC. Encoded protein: CASSSQPGGSETQYF.

J is TRBJ2-7 and V is TRBV29-1, with D perhaps TRBD1 (5 bases). Germline V gene sequence: CDR1 SQVTM, CDR2 ANQGSEA. Between the trimmed V and J ends, which lost 4 bases and 6 bases, there was a span of 16 bases. The CDR3 sequence is 13 residues long. The CDR3 DNA reads TGCAGCGTTGGGGGCGGCGTAGGCTCCGAGCAGTACTTC. As protein: CSVGGGVGSEQYF.

V gene TRBV19 combines with J gene TRBJ1-5; tentative D call: TRBD1 (5 bases). This CDR3 region has 15 residues. Germline-derived CDR1 and CDR2 are LNHDA and SQIVND (reference sequence). V was trimmed by 4 bases and J by 2 bases, leaving 12 bases between them. CDR3 amino acids: CASSTGKRGNQPQHF. For the CDR3, the DNA is TGTGCCAGTAGTACAGGGAAAAGGGGCAATCAGCCCCAGCATTTT.

The V and J genes are TRBV21-1 and TRBJ2-7; TRBD2, the table's D call, lacks a check against the DNA. TRBV21-1 is tagged as a pseudogene. The CDR3 is 21 amino acids. CDR3 residues: CASSKSHRVVLATRRGYEQYF. The CDR3, as DNA: TGTGCCAGCAGCAAATCTCACCGTGTAGTCTTGGCCACTCGTCGAGGCTACGAGCAGTACTTC.

This chain joins TRBV7-6 and TRBJ2-1, with TRBD1 matching 7 bases. The junction had 11 bases not matched to a gene; V was cut back by 3 bases and J by 0 bases. This CDR3 contains 18 residues. Germline loops: CDR1 SGHVS, CDR2 FNYEAQ. CDR3 in amino acids: CASSFAAGTESSYNEQFF. In DNA, the CDR3 is TGTGCCAGCAGCTTTGCTGCCGGGACAGAAAGCTCCTACAATGAGCAGTTCTTC.

The rearrangement links TRBV15 to TRBJ1-3; TRBD1 is a possible D gene (6 bases). CDR3 size: 14 residues. Trimming stripped 5 bases from V and 4 bases from J, with 12 bases between. Germline CDR1 LNHNV, CDR2 YYDKDF (reference sequence). In DNA form, the CDR3 reads TGTGCCACCAGCTTGAGGGGGACCGGAAACACCATATATTTT. Protein sequence: CATSLRGTGNTIYF.

This sequence joins TRBV3-1 (or the pseudogene TRBV3-2) and TRBJ2-2; weak D call: TRBD2 (6 bases). V shed 3 bases and J shed 1 base, with 6 bases lying between them. The CDR3 is made up of 14 amino acids. From germline, CDR1 is LGHDT and CDR2 YNNKEL (reference sequence). In DNA form, the CDR3 reads TGTGCCAGCAGCCAGACTAGGAACACCGGGGAGCTGTTTTTT. This codes for CASSQTRNTGELFF.

The V and J genes are TRBV7-2 and TRBJ2-7, with 7 bases identical to TRBD2. Germline CDR1 reads SGHTA; CDR2 reads FQGNSA. The trim removed 3 bases at V and 3 bases at J, leaving 8 bases unmatched. The CDR3 covers 15 residues. CDR3 protein: CASSFGGSGGYEQYF. Here the CDR3 DNA reads TGTGCCAGCAGCTTCGGGGGGTCCGGCGGCTACGAGCAGTACTTC.

The chain joins TRBV10-3 to TRBJ2-2; a possible D gene is TRBD2 (6 bases). Per germline, CDR1 ENHRY and CDR2 SYGVKD. CDR3 size: 14 residues. V lost 7 bases and J lost 6, with 15 bases in between. The CDR3 bases are TGTGCCATCATGGCGGCGGGAACGGCCGGGGAGCTGTTTTTT. Amino acid sequence: CAIMAAGTAGELFF.

The chain employs TRBV28 and TRBJ1-3; no clear D gene. The ends were cut back, 6 bases at V and 4 bases at J, with 13 bases in the middle. The length of the CDR3 is 14 residues. Germline CDR1 MDHEN, CDR2 SYDVKM. CDR3 loop: CASRGSPRGNTIYF. CDR3 coding DNA: TGTGCCAGCAGAGGCAGTCCTAGAGGAAACACCATATATTTT.

The CDR3 spells CASSLFKGGTEAFF. For the CDR3, the DNA is TGTGCCAGTAGCCTATTTAAGGGAGGCACTGAAGCTTTCTTT. The chain is built from TRBV19 and TRBJ1-1; D remains ambiguous. The CDR3 has 14 residues. Germline CDR1 is LNHDA and CDR2 is SQIVND (reference sequence). With 6 bases removed from V and 4 bases from J, the gap between germline ends came to 15 bases.

This chain uses TRBV28 with TRBJ2-6; 10 nucleotides line up with TRBD1. Germline V gene sequence: CDR1 MDHEN, CDR2 SYDVKM. There are 15 residues in the CDR3. V lost 6 bases to trimming and J lost 2 bases; unmatched junction nucleotides: 1. The CDR3 DNA is TGTGCCAGCAGGACAGGGGGCACTGGGGCCAACGTCCTGACTTTC. It codes for CASRTGGTGANVLTF.

The V and J genes are TRBV5-1 and TRBJ2-7, with 7 bases fitting TRBD2. The CDR3 is 16 amino acids. V shed 0 bases, J shed 0 bases, and the junction held 6 bases outside the gene matches. Per germline, CDR1 SGHRS and CDR2 YFSETQ. Here the CDR3 DNA reads TGCGCCAGCAGCTTGGGGGCGGGAGATCCCTCCTACGAGCAGTACTTC. Its translation: CASSLGAGDPSYEQYF.

The genes are TRBV7-2 and TRBJ2-7; TRBD1 aligns across 9 bases. Germline V gene lookup returns CDR1 SGHTA and CDR2 FQGNSA. V gave up 5 bases and J gave up 2 bases; unmatched junction bases: 7. The CDR3 extends over 15 amino acids. The CDR3 sequence is CASSLGTGPPYEQYF. Here the CDR3 DNA reads TGTGCCAGCAGCCTGGGGACAGGGCCCCCCTACGAGCAGTACTTC.

This clone appeared a few times. The rearrangement links TRBV24-1 to TRBJ2-1; D possibly corresponds to TRBD2 (5 bases). The length of the CDR3 is 15 residues. In germline, CDR1 is KGHDR, CDR2 SFDVKD. V was clipped by 5 bases and J by 5 bases, with 15 bases between them. The CDR3 loop is CATSGPASSNNEQFF. The CDR3 bases are TGTGCCACCAGTGGACCGGCTAGCAGTAACAATGAGCAGTTCTTC.

This clone was observed once. V usage is TRBV7-8 and J usage is TRBJ2-5; the match to TRBD2 covers 9 bases. CDR1 is SGHVS and CDR2 is FQNEAQ in the germline V gene. The CDR3 is 18 residues long. Unmatched junction bases numbered 18, after V lost 5 bases and J lost 5 bases. As DNA, the CDR3 is TGTGCCAGCAGCCCCCGGGCCGGGGGCGGGAGGGCCGGGGAGACCCAGTACTTC. It yields the protein CASSPRAGGGRAGETQYF.

This rearrangement joins TRBV7-2 to TRBJ1-6; possible D gene TRBD1, 5 bases. With 1 base removed from V and 10 bases from J, the gap between germline ends came to 23 bases. CDR3 size: 18 residues. The V gene's germline CDR1 is SGHTA and CDR2 FQGNSA. The CDR3 loop reads CASSLDRPDGDLVSPLHF. The CDR3 nucleotides are TGTGCCAGCAGCTTAGACCGTCCCGACGGGGACTTAGTCTCACCCCTCCACTTT.

This clone showed up just once. This chain links TRBV7-9 with TRBJ1-3, with 8 bases lining up with TRBD1. This CDR3 is built from 16 residues. Looked up from germline, CDR1 is SEHNR and CDR2 is FQNEAQ (reference sequence). V shed 2 bases and J 2 bases; nucleotides not matched to a gene: 5. The CDR3 region has the DNA TGTGCCAGCAGCTTAAAAGGCAGGGGGCCTGGAAACACCATATATTTT. This gives the protein CASSLKGRGPGNTIYF.

This sequence joins TRBV6-5 and TRBJ1-4; D may be TRBD1 (5 bases). The V end lost 4 bases, the J end lost 4 bases, and 10 bases lay between the germline ends. The CDR3 loop spans 14 amino acids. The germline gives CDR1 MNHEY, CDR2 SVGAGI. In DNA, the CDR3 is TGTGCCAGCAGTTTACAGGCTAATAATGAAAAACTGTTTTTT. Amino acid sequence: CASSLQANNEKLFF.

The chain has TRBV12-5 and TRBJ1-1; D uncertain. The CDR3 has 12 amino acids. CDR1 LGHNT and CDR2 FRNRAP come from the germline V gene. V was pared by 5 bases and J by 10 bases, with 14 bases between. The chain's CDR3 is CASGRQDSVAFF. The CDR3 coding sequence is TGTGCTAGTGGTCGGCAGGATTCAGTAGCTTTCTTT.

The chain uses TRBV3-1 (or the pseudogene TRBV3-2) and TRBJ2-3; D is unclear. Germline V CDR1 and CDR2: LGHDT, YNNKEL (reference sequence). The germline V and J ends were trimmed by 4 bases and 4 bases, with 6 bases remaining between them. The CDR3 runs 12 residues. CDR3 sequence (DNA): TGTGCCAGCAGCCTTACATCAGATACGCAGTATTTT. Its protein product is CASSLTSDTQYF.

On this clone: Other DNA sequences in this sample translate to the same CDR3. The CDR3 bases are TGTGCCAGCAGCTTAGCGCCGGGGTACGAGCAGTACTTC. Amino acids: CASSLAPGYEQYF. The V and J genes are TRBV7-2 and TRBJ2-7; maybe TRBD2 (5 bases). Germline loops: CDR1 SGHTA, CDR2 FQGNSA. Trimming removed 0 bases from V and 4 bases from J, with 7 bases in between. The CDR3 consists of 13 residues.

This chain uses TRBV7-8 with TRBJ2-2; TRBD2 aligns across 9 bases. CDR3 length: 15 amino acids. Per the germline V gene, CDR1 is SGHVS and CDR2 is FQNEAQ. The V gene end was trimmed by 5 bases and the J gene end by 5 bases; junction bases not matched to a gene: 6. DNA for the CDR3: TGTGCCAGCAGCCCTAGCGGGAACCCTACCGGGGAGCTGTTTTTT. Its protein product is CASSPSGNPTGELFF. The full variable domain, completed using reference TRBV7-8 and TRBJ2-2, is GAGVSQSPRYKVAKRGQDVALRCDPISGHVSLFWYQQALGQGPEFLTYFQNEAQLDKSGLPSDRFFAERPEGSVSTLKIQRTQQEDSAVYLCASSPSGNPTGELFFGEGSRLTVL.